This T cell receptor (beta chain) was documented in a study of blood T cell repertoires in COVID-19. The protocol was immunoSEQ multiplex PCR, while the TCRdb copy is restricted to in-frame clones and leaves out a portion. The sample holds some 330,000 clones, around 87% seen once. Trimming removed 5 bases at V and 4 bases at J, with 9 bases between. The germline CDR1 and CDR2 sequences are GTSNPN and SVGIG (reference sequence). The CDR3 length is 12 residues. The chain couples TRBV30 to TRBJ1-3; tentative D call: TRBD1 (6 bases). The sequencing sample was made of PBMCs or T cells enriched from blood (not recorded which). The TCR comes from a man aged 35 to 55 in a cohort exposed to, infected with or recovered from COVID-19 (not recorded which). CDR3 protein: CAWRTGGNTIYF. CDR3 DNA: TGTGCCTGGCGAACAGGGGGAAACACCATATATTTT.